The 5 T cell receptor beta chains reported below all come from one sample, sequenced in a study of OX40 agonist ivuxolimab in advanced cancers. The table came from immunoSEQ multiplex PCR; TCRdb's copy has only in-frame clones and leaves some out. The sample shows tens of thousands of clones, around nine tenths of them seen only once. This specimen consisted of CD4+ or CD8+ T cells sorted from blood, obtained in a trial of the OX40 agonist ivuxolimab. Receptors originate from an adult with an advanced solid tumor such as melanoma, head and neck, liver or kidney cancer.

In this sample, this clone turned up once. This chain links TRBV5-6 with TRBJ2-3; D is unresolved. The CDR3 totals 17 residues. V was trimmed by 1 base and J by 4 bases, leaving 19 bases between them. Germline V gene lookup returns CDR1 SGHDT and CDR2 YYEEEE. The CDR3 sequence is CASSLYLPERISDTQYF. CDR3 bases: TGTGCCAGCAGCTTGTATTTGCCGGAAAGGATTTCAGATACGCAGTATTTT.

The rearrangement joins TRBV2 to TRBJ2-3, with unresolved D. Trimming cost V 3 bases and J 13 bases, with 17 bases left between them. CDR1 and CDR2 from the germline V gene are SNHLY and FYNNEI. The CDR3 runs to 13 residues. In DNA form, the CDR3 reads TGTGCCAGCAGTGACCTCTCGGCGGTACGAAAGTATTTT. Translation: CASSDLSAVRKYF.

The rearrangement joins TRBV5-1 to TRBJ1-5, with D perhaps matching TRBD1 (5 bases). The CDR3 has 15 residues. V was shortened by 0 bases and J by 3 bases, with 10 bases between the two germline ends. Germline CDR1 reads SGHRS; CDR2 reads YFSETQ. The DNA for the CDR3 is TGCGCCAGCAGCTTGGAGGGGCACCCCAATCAGCCCCAGCATTTT. Its translation: CASSLEGHPNQPQHF.

The chain uses TRBV19 and TRBJ2-1, with 12 bases lining up with TRBD2. The CDR3 length is 17 residues. J was trimmed by 9 bases and V by 4 bases; bases with no gene match: 13. CDR1 is LNHDA and CDR2 is SQIVND in the germline V gene (reference sequence). CDR3 protein: CASSNLTSGRLSGEQFF. The CDR3 region has the DNA TGTGCCAGTAGTAACCTGACTAGCGGGAGATTGAGCGGTGAGCAGTTCTTC.

This clone was detected only once. J is TRBJ2-3 and V is TRBV28; 8 nucleotides line up with TRBD2. V dropped 8 bases and J dropped 4; count of bases not matched to a gene: 8. The CDR3 spans 14 residues. Germline values: CDR1 MDHEN, CDR2 SYDVKM. The CDR3 loop is CASQIAGPPDTQYF. Written as DNA, the CDR3 is TGTGCCAGCCAGATAGCGGGACCCCCAGATACGCAGTATTTT.